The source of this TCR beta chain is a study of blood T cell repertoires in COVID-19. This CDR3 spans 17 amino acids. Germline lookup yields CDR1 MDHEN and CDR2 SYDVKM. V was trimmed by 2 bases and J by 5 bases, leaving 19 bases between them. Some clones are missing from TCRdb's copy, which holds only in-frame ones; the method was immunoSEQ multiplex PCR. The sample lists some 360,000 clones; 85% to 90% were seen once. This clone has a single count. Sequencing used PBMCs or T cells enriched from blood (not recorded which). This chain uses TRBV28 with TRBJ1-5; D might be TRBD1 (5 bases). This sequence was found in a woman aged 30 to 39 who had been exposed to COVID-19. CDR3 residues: CASSLERGLPGDQPQHF. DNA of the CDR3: TGTGCCAGCAGTTTAGAACGGGGACTCCCTGGAGATCAGCCCCAGCATTTT. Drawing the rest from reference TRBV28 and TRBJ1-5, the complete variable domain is DVKVTQSSRYLVKRTGEKVFLECVQDMDHENMFWYRQDPGLGLRLIYFSYDVKMKEKGDIPEGYSVSREKKERFSLILESASTNQTSMYLCASSLERGLPGDQPQHFGDGTRLSIL.